What follows are 26 T cell receptor beta chains derived from one specimen sequenced in a study of shared clonotypes between healthy human individuals. Clones were sequenced by immunoSEQ multiplex PCR, and TCRdb holds only the in-frame ones, with some missing. The table records roughly 500,000 clones, roughly 80% of them present only once. Sequencing input: PBMCs. The receptors stem from a woman between 40 and 55 years old in good health. Some clones in this sample may be carry-over from other donors' samples.

The chain couples TRBV14 to TRBJ1-1; maybe TRBD1 (5 bases). V lost 4 bases to trimming and J lost 4 bases, with 13 bases between them. Germline CDR1 and CDR2: SGHDN and FVKESK. The CDR3 is 14 amino acids. CDR3 in amino acids: CASSPHRTLTEAFF. In nucleotides, the CDR3 is TGTGCCAGCAGCCCCCACCGGACACTCACTGAAGCTTTCTTT.

The CDR3 spells CASSQDRDYEQYF. CDR3 in DNA: TGTGCCAGCAGCCAAGATCGCGACTACGAGCAGTACTTC. V usage is TRBV4-2 and J usage is TRBJ2-7, with unresolved D. CDR3 length: 13 residues. Trimming took off 0 bases at V and 3 bases at J, with 6 bases between the two ends. Germline V gives CDR1 LGHNA, CDR2 YNFKEQ.

With regard to this clone: This likely stems from a read error, as it lies one base from a far larger clone. V usage is TRBV7-9 and J usage is TRBJ2-2; D unresolved. V lost 5 bases to trimming and J lost 6 bases, with 16 bases between them. This CDR3 is 15 amino acids long. Germline CDR1 SEHNR, CDR2 FQNEAQ (reference sequence). CDR3 sequence (DNA): TGTGCCAGCAGCCCCAAGGTGGGCGGCGCCGGGGAGCTGTTTTTT. This sequence encodes CASSPKVGGAGELFF.

The chain employs TRBV7-2 and TRBJ2-7; weak D call: TRBD1 (6 bases). Looked up from germline, CDR1 is SGHTA and CDR2 is FQGNSA. V lost 4 bases, J lost 7 bases, and 14 bases lay in between. The CDR3 is made up of 13 amino acids. CDR3 nucleotide sequence: TGTGCCAGCAGCTCGACACAGGGTGAGGAGCAGTACTTC. It specifies CASSSTQGEEQYF.

The chain recombines TRBV5-1 with TRBJ2-3, with D perhaps matching TRBD2 (6 bases). The CDR3 is made up of 15 amino acids. CDR1 SGHRS and CDR2 YFSETQ come from the germline V gene. The ends were cut back, 4 bases at V and 1 base at J, with 13 bases in the middle. The CDR3 nucleotides read TGCGCCAGCAGCGAACCGGGACTTCGCACAGATACGCAGTATTTT. This gives the protein CASSEPGLRTDTQYF.

This chain links TRBV10-3 with TRBJ2-7; no firm D call. From germline, CDR1 is ENHRY and CDR2 SYGVKD. The V end lost 3 bases, the J end lost 0 bases, and 9 bases lay between the germline ends. CDR3 length: 14 amino acids. CDR3 sequence: CAISDLLLSYEQYF. CDR3 coding DNA: TGTGCCATCAGTGACCTACTTCTCTCCTACGAGCAGTACTTC.

The gene calls are TRBV2 and TRBJ1-2, with 7 bases identical to TRBD1. Germline lookup yields CDR1 SNHLY and CDR2 FYNNEI. The CDR3 runs to 18 residues. J lost 4 bases, V lost 0 bases, and 14 bases had no gene match. CDR3: CASSEAQVGTVRSYGYTF. CDR3 nucleotide sequence: TGTGCCAGCAGTGAAGCGCAGGTCGGGACAGTCCGATCCTATGGCTACACCTTC.

As regards this clone: A clone one base away is much larger, so this may be a read error. This chain connects TRBV10-1 to TRBJ2-7; D is possibly TRBD2 (7 bases). Germline V lookup: CDR1 WNHNN, CDR2 SYGVQD (reference sequence). V dropped 7 bases and J dropped 2 bases, with 15 bases sitting between them. There are 14 residues in the CDR3. CDR3 sequence (DNA): TGCGCCAGCATGGGGGGCGGGAGACCCTACGAGCAGTACTTC. Protein: CASMGGGRPYEQYF.

The chain links TRBV5-1 to TRBJ1-1, with D tentatively TRBD1 (6 bases). This CDR3 has 14 amino acids. Per germline, CDR1 SGHRS and CDR2 YFSETQ. V was pared by 3 bases and J by 3 bases, with 12 bases between. CDR3 residues: CASSSYGQHTEAFF. DNA of the CDR3: TGCGCCAGCAGCTCATATGGACAGCACACTGAAGCTTTCTTT.

The gene calls are TRBV7-3 and TRBJ2-2, with 8 nucleotides matching TRBD1. The length of the CDR3 is 14 residues. J gave up 7 bases and V 6 bases, and 7 bases lay outside the gene matches. The V gene's germline CDR1 is SGHTA and CDR2 FQGTGA. The CDR3 nucleotides read TGTGCCAGCAGGACAGGGGTCGTTGGCGGGGAGCTGTTTTTT. This sequence encodes CASRTGVVGGELFF. The entire variable domain, with the rest obtained from reference TRBV7-3 and TRBJ2-2, is as follows: GAGVSQTPSNKVTEKGKYVELRCDPISGHTALYWYRQSLGQGPEFLIYFQGTGAADDSGLPNDRFFAVRPEGSVSTLKIQRTERGDSAVYLCASRTGVVGGELFFGEGSRLTVL.

The CDR3 coding sequence is TGTGCCAGCAGTTTATCGGGCCCGGGACTAGAACAGTTCTTC. Translation: CASSLSGPGLEQFF. The V and J genes are TRBV28 and TRBJ2-1; 8 bases match TRBD2. J lost 13 bases, V lost 1 base, and 9 bases had no gene match. This CDR3 is built from 14 residues. Germline values: CDR1 MDHEN, CDR2 SYDVKM.

This clone appeared a single time. The chain links TRBV5-4 to TRBJ2-3; D perhaps matches TRBD2 (5 bases). CDR3 size: 16 residues. Germline values: CDR1 SGHNT, CDR2 YYREEE (reference sequence). The V gene lost 4 bases and the J gene lost 1 base, with 16 bases spanning the gap. The CDR3 loop reads CASSQTLERGTDTQYF. The CDR3 DNA reads as TGTGCCAGCAGCCAAACACTAGAGAGGGGCACAGATACGCAGTATTTT.

This clone was observed once. The chain is built from TRBV9 and TRBJ2-1, with TRBD2 matching over 13 bases. CDR3 length: 17 residues. Unmatched junction bases numbered 13, after V lost 4 bases and J lost 9 bases. Germline V lookup: CDR1 SGDLS, CDR2 YYNGEE. CDR3 loop: CASSTPPGLAGSGEQFF. The CDR3 DNA sequence: TGTGCCAGCAGCACCCCCCCGGGACTAGCGGGATCGGGTGAGCAGTTCTTC. Combining the CDR3 with reference TRBV9 and TRBJ2-1 gives the whole variable domain DSGVTQTPKHLITATGQRVTLRCSPRSGDLSVYWYQQSLDQGLQFLIQYYNGEERAKGNILERFSAQQFPDLHSELNLSSLELGDSALYFCASSTPPGLAGSGEQFFGPGTRLTVL.

The V call is TRBV5-1, the J call TRBJ2-1; possible D gene TRBD1, 5 bases. The CDR3 contains 16 residues. The V end lost 4 bases, the J end lost 0 bases, and 14 bases lay between the germline ends. CDR1 and CDR2 from the germline V gene are SGHRS and YFSETQ. DNA for the CDR3: TGCGCCAGCAGCAGCGAAGGACACAACTCCTACAATGAGCAGTTCTTC. Translated, it gives CASSSEGHNSYNEQFF.

This clone was counted a single time. This sequence joins TRBV5-4 and TRBJ2-5, with TRBD2 matching 12 bases. CDR3 length: 15 amino acids. After removal of 4 bases from V and 3 bases from J, the junction contained 4 bases not matched to a gene. Per the germline V gene, CDR1 is SGHNT and CDR2 is YYREEE (reference sequence). CDR3 loop: CASSPTSGSKETQYF. As DNA, the CDR3 is TGTGCCAGCAGCCCGACTAGCGGGAGCAAAGAGACCCAGTACTTC.

The CDR3 bases are TGCAGTGCTAAGCCATACAATGAGCAGTTCTTC. Translated, it gives CSAKPYNEQFF. This chain uses TRBV20-1 with TRBJ2-1, with D unclear. Germline V gene sequence: CDR1 DFQATT, CDR2 SNEGSKA (reference sequence). CDR3 size: 11 residues. Trimming took off 4 bases at V and 4 bases at J, with 5 bases between the two ends.

The chain links TRBV28 to TRBJ2-1, with 14 bases lining up with TRBD2. V dropped 4 bases and J dropped 1; count of bases not matched to a gene: 6. Germline CDR1 reads MDHEN; CDR2 reads SYDVKM. The CDR3 contains 18 residues. The CDR3 nucleotides are TGTGCCAGCAGTTCTGGGACTAGCGGGAGATGGTCCTACAATGAGCAGTTCTTC. It specifies CASSSGTSGRWSYNEQFF.

The chain couples TRBV30 to TRBJ2-1, with 10 bases fitting TRBD1. CDR1 and CDR2 from the germline V gene are GTSNPN and SVGIG (reference sequence). The V gene end was trimmed by 3 bases and the J gene end by 5 bases; junction bases not matched to a gene: 4. This CDR3 contains 14 residues. CDR3: CAWRTGGTDNEQFF. The CDR3, as DNA: TGTGCCTGGAGGACAGGGGGCACTGACAATGAGCAGTTCTTC.

This chain links TRBV7-3 with TRBJ1-1; tentative D call: TRBD1 (5 bases). V was shortened by 5 bases and J by 6 bases, with 16 bases between the two germline ends. Germline V gives CDR1 SGHTA, CDR2 FQGTGA. This CDR3 region has 14 residues. CDR3: CASSPSLDTSEAFF. CDR3 in DNA: TGTGCCAGCAGCCCCTCCCTGGACACCTCTGAAGCTTTCTTT. Using reference TRBV7-3 and TRBJ1-1 for the parts outside the CDR3, the full variable domain is GAGVSQTPSNKVTEKGKYVELRCDPISGHTALYWYRQSLGQGPEFLIYFQGTGAADDSGLPNDRFFAVRPEGSVSTLKIQRTERGDSAVYLCASSPSLDTSEAFFGQGTRLTVV.

V and J are TRBV19 and TRBJ2-1; 8 positions agree with TRBD1. The germline gives CDR1 LNHDA, CDR2 SQIVND (reference sequence). J gave up 10 bases and V 6 bases, and 8 bases lay outside the gene matches. The CDR3 has 13 residues. CDR3 sequence (DNA): TGTGCCAGTAGCCGGACAGGGAATTTGGAGCAGTTCTTC. The encoded protein is CASSRTGNLEQFF.

The rearrangement uses TRBV25-1 and TRBJ2-4; 10 nucleotides match TRBD1. Looked up from germline, CDR1 is MGHDK and CDR2 is SYGVNS. V shed 5 bases and J 2 bases; nucleotides not matched to a gene: 6. CDR3 length: 16 residues. Here the CDR3 reads CASSTRDRGSKNIQYF. The CDR3 bases are TGTGCCAGCAGTACACGGGACAGGGGTTCCAAAAACATTCAGTACTTC.

Comment on this clone: A much larger clone is a single base away; this may be a read error. The chain employs TRBV11-2 and TRBJ1-4; D perhaps matches TRBD1 (5 bases). The germline gives CDR1 SGHAT, CDR2 FQNNGV. The germline V and J ends were trimmed by 11 bases and 4 bases, with 14 bases remaining between them. The CDR3 is 13 residues long. CDR3 amino acids: CAGNLGVNEKLFF. Here the CDR3 DNA reads TGTGCCGGCAACTTAGGGGTTAATGAAAAACTGTTTTTT.

The sample holds a few counts of this clone. The chain joins TRBV6-1 to TRBJ1-5; a possible D gene is TRBD1 (5 bases). Deletions cut 7 bases from V and 4 bases from J, with 17 bases between. The germline V gene encodes CDR1 MNHNS and CDR2 SASEGT. The CDR3 is 15 residues long. The CDR3 here is CASIAPGRNNQPQHF. CDR3 DNA: TGTGCCAGCATAGCCCCGGGGCGGAATAATCAGCCCCAGCATTTT.

The chain couples TRBV4-1 to TRBJ2-3; 8 positions match TRBD2. This CDR3 comprises 15 residues. The trim removed 1 base at V and 7 bases at J, leaving 7 bases unmatched. Germline CDR1 MGHRA, CDR2 YSYEKL. Here the CDR3 DNA reads TGCGCCAGCAGCCAAGGGAGCGGGAGTACAAATACGCAGTATTTT. Its protein is CASSQGSGSTNTQYF.

The chain uses TRBV18 and TRBJ2-6, with 11 bases fitting TRBD1. J lost 2 bases, V lost 0 bases, and 0 bases had no gene match. CDR1 KGHSH and CDR2 LQKENI come from the germline V gene. The CDR3 runs to 17 residues. The CDR3 region is CASSPPGQGAGANVLTF. DNA of the CDR3: TGTGCCAGCTCACCACCGGGACAGGGGGCTGGGGCCAACGTCCTGACTTTC. The whole variable domain, filled in from reference TRBV18 and TRBJ2-6, reads NAGVMQNPRHLVRRRGQEARLRCSPMKGHSHVYWYRQLPEEGLKFMVYLQKENIIDESGMPKERFSAEFPKEGPSILRIQQVVRGDSAAYFCASSPPGQGAGANVLTFGAGSRLTVL.

This sequence joins TRBV28 and TRBJ1-2; 8 bases fit TRBD1. The CDR3 extends over 13 amino acids. Looked up from germline, CDR1 is MDHEN and CDR2 is SYDVKM. After removal of 7 bases from V and 8 bases from J, the junction contained 9 bases not matched to a gene. In DNA form, the CDR3 reads TGTGCCAGCACCCTGGGACAGGCAGACGGCTACACCTTC. This codes for CASTLGQADGYTF.